This entry describes one T cell receptor (beta chain). The data stem from a study of T-cell memory formation after mild COVID-19. The CDR3 is made up of 15 amino acids. Per germline, CDR1 DFQATT and CDR2 SNEGSKA (reference sequence). Trimming pared 3 bases from V and 2 bases from J, leaving 14 bases between. TCRdb itself ran the 5' RACE reads through MiXCR, one entry per CDR3 protein. There are hundreds of thousands of distinct CDR3 sequences in the sample; around 27% occur only once, and under 15% lies in the top ten. The origin of this receptor is an adult woman who had mild COVID-19 (a few samples of this study predate the infection). Cell type and time point are not known. The chain employs TRBV20-1 and TRBJ1-5; tentative D call: TRBD1 (6 bases). Sequenced input: PBMCs or a T cell subset sorted from them (not recorded which). DNA of the CDR3: TGCAGTGCTAGGGCCCACGGGGGCGGCAATCAGCCCCAGCATTTT. It is translated as CSARAHGGGNQPQHF.